This T cell receptor (beta chain) was sequenced in a study of T cell responses to AZD1222 COVID-19 vaccine. Study-level findings and limits: Clonal diversity may have been underestimated, and the donors were mostly white British, with more females than males. Baseline antibody screening turned up just a handful of seropositive AZD1222 recipients.

Libraries were prepared by immunoSEQ multiplex PCR; TCRdb keeps only in-frame clonotypes and omits some of them. The top ten clones hold approximately 4% of a sample with roughly 200,000 clones, around 94% of them seen once. Concerning this clone itself: Antigen: not known.

The sample in question was peripheral blood, obtained 28 days after the second dose of the MenACWY control vaccine. The TCR comes from an adult who received the MenACWY meningococcal vaccine as a control.

In nucleotides, the CDR3 is TGCGCCAGCAGCTTTGCGGGAGGCGGAAATGAGCAGTTCTTC. It encodes CASSFAGGGNEQFF. The chain uses TRBV5-1 and TRBJ2-1; 8 nucleotides agree with TRBD2. Looked up from germline, CDR1 is SGHRS and CDR2 is YFSETQ. Germline trimming cut 2 bases from V and 7 bases from J; bases unmatched to any gene: 5. The CDR3 spans 14 residues.